The 30 T cell receptor beta chains listed next were all sequenced from one sample in a study of Ad26.COV2.S vaccination and SARS-CoV-2 variants. Regarding treatment: around 19 received Ad26.COV2.S at low or high dose, single or two shots; roughly five received placebo; per-sample allocation not given. On day 63 after the first injection, vaccine and placebo recipients gave samples. The repertoire was sequenced with immunoSEQ multiplex PCR; TCRdb's copy has only in-frame clones and lacks some. The sample carries about 350,000 clones, 88% recorded once. Sequences were derived from peripheral blood, sampled in a trial of Ad26.COV2.S vaccine versus placebo. The receptors were gathered from a person aged 18-60 years who received the Ad26.COV2.S COVID-19 vaccine or a placebo.

The J gene is TRBJ1-5, the V gene TRBV20-1; D is undetermined. The length of the CDR3 is 13 residues. V was shortened by 3 bases and J by 4 bases, with 10 bases between the two germline ends. CDR1 and CDR2 from the germline V gene are DFQATT and SNEGSKA (reference sequence). The CDR3 is CSASSRTNQPQHF. In nucleotides, the CDR3 is TGCAGTGCTAGTTCCAGAACGAATCAGCCCCAGCATTTT.

The genes are TRBV10-3 and TRBJ2-7; perhaps TRBD1 as D (6 bases). The germline V and J ends were trimmed by 6 bases and 5 bases, with 8 bases remaining between them. This CDR3 region has 11 residues. CDR1 is ENHRY, CDR2 SYGVKD, per germline. The CDR3 coding sequence is TGTGCCATCAGGGGGGCCCACGAGCAGTACTTC. It translates to CAIRGAHEQYF.

J is TRBJ2-5 and V is TRBV6-5; no clear D gene. The CDR3 totals 13 residues. V lost 6 bases to trimming and J lost 4 bases, with 12 bases between them. Germline CDR1 reads MNHEY; CDR2 reads SVGAGI. In DNA, the CDR3 is TGTGCCAGCAGCGACCCAATAACAGAGACCCAGTACTTC. Its protein is CASSDPITETQYF.

The V call is TRBV7-3, the J call TRBJ2-3; 9 bases align to TRBD2. Germline V gene data show CDR1 as SGHTA and CDR2 as FQGTGA. Germline trimming cut 4 bases from V and 2 bases from J; bases unmatched to any gene: 13. The CDR3 consists of 18 residues. The CDR3 loop is CASSSNRVSGRPTDTQYF. Written as DNA, the CDR3 is TGTGCCAGCAGCTCAAACCGGGTGAGCGGGAGGCCCACAGATACGCAGTATTTT.

V gene TRBV7-2 combines with J gene TRBJ2-1; the match to TRBD1 covers 7 bases. Germline trimming cut 6 bases from V and 5 bases from J; bases unmatched to any gene: 13. The CDR3 has 16 amino acids. Germline CDR1 SGHTA, CDR2 FQGNSA. The DNA for the CDR3 is TGTGCCAGCAGGCCACCCCCGGGACAGCAAAACAATGAGCAGTTCTTC. Translation: CASRPPPGQQNNEQFF.

This chain connects TRBV9 to TRBJ2-7, with D possibly called TRBD1 or TRBD2 (5 bases each). Germline V gene lookup returns CDR1 SGDLS and CDR2 YYNGEE. CDR3 length: 15 residues. Trimming shortened V by 1 base and J by 7 bases, and 18 bases separated the two germline ends. Written as DNA, the CDR3 is TGTGCCAGCAGCGTATATTCGGGGCCGGAAGGGGAGCAGTACTTC. Translation: CASSVYSGPEGEQYF. Looking up the rest from reference TRBV9 and TRBJ2-7 gives the full variable domain: DSGVTQTPKHLITATGQRVTLRCSPRSGDLSVYWYQQSLDQGLQFLIQYYNGEERAKGNILERFSAQQFPDLHSELNLSSLELGDSALYFCASSVYSGPEGEQYFGPGTRLTVT.

The rearrangement uses TRBV7-6 and TRBJ2-5, with 7 bases lining up with TRBD2. V trimming: 1 base; J trimming: 1 base; junction bases outside the gene matches: 6. The CDR3 runs 16 residues. Germline-derived CDR1 and CDR2 are SGHVS and FNYEAQ. The DNA for the CDR3 is TGTGCCAGCAGCTTAGTTAGTTCGGGGGGCCAAGAGACCCAGTACTTC. This translates into CASSLVSSGGQETQYF.

The V and J genes are TRBV6-6 and TRBJ2-1; possibly TRBD2 for D (6 bases). This CDR3 comprises 16 residues. Trimming cost V 2 bases and J 6 bases, with 17 bases left between them. Germline CDR1 MNHNY, CDR2 SVGAGI (reference sequence). The CDR3 DNA reads as TGTGCCAGCAGTTACCCACTAGCTACAGGCGCCAATGAGCAGTTCTTC. It specifies CASSYPLATGANEQFF.

This chain links TRBV9 with TRBJ2-3; TRBD2 matches at 8 bases. Germline V gives CDR1 SGDLS, CDR2 YYNGEE. This CDR3 spans 15 amino acids. The J segment lost 1 base and the V segment lost 6 bases, leaving 7 bases of the junction unmatched. In nucleotides, the CDR3 is TGTGCCAGCACCCCTAGCGGGCTAGGCACAGATACGCAGTATTTT. Translating it yields CASTPSGLGTDTQYF.

The rearrangement uses TRBV10-3 and TRBJ1-6; perhaps TRBD1 as D (6 bases). Germline V gene sequence: CDR1 ENHRY, CDR2 SYGVKD. The V end was cut by 7 bases, the J end by 8 bases, with 15 bases between. The CDR3 has 14 amino acids. CDR3: CAITPGQPDSPLHF. CDR3 coding DNA: TGTGCCATCACGCCAGGACAGCCCGATTCACCCCTCCACTTT.

The chain has TRBV1 and TRBJ2-7; the table's D call, TRBD2, was not checked against the DNA. TRBV1 is a documented pseudogene. The CDR3 contains 16 residues. The CDR3 protein is CTSSQRVTSASHEQYF. The DNA of the CDR3 is TGCACCAGCAGCCAAAGAGTCACTAGCGCTTCCCACGAGCAGTACTTC.

The chain couples TRBV28 to TRBJ2-2; tentatively, D is TRBD2 (5 bases). The germline V gene encodes CDR1 MDHEN and CDR2 SYDVKM. The CDR3 spans 14 residues. The V gene lost 7 bases and the J gene lost 7 bases, with 16 bases spanning the gap. The CDR3 DNA is TGTGCCAGCATCGAACAGCGGTGGGGCGGGGAGCTGTTTTTT. Its protein is CASIEQRWGGELFF.

This chain connects TRBV6-5 to TRBJ2-1, with 9 bases lining up with TRBD1. The CDR3 is 14 residues long. Unmatched junction bases numbered 3, after V lost 2 bases and J lost 7 bases. Germline lookup yields CDR1 MNHEY and CDR2 SVGAGI. DNA of the CDR3: TGTGCCAGCAGTTACGGGACAGGGTTGAATGAGCAGTTCTTC. It specifies CASSYGTGLNEQFF.

The gene calls are TRBV5-8 and TRBJ1-2, with 7 bases aligning to TRBD1. Trimming cost V 0 bases and J 1 base; bases outside gene matches: 12. The germline gives CDR1 SGHTS, CDR2 YDEGEE. This CDR3 has 18 amino acids. The CDR3 loop reads CASSLVALRPGGNYGYTF. For the CDR3, the DNA is TGTGCCAGCAGCTTGGTCGCCCTCCGGCCAGGGGGTAACTATGGCTACACCTTC.

This clone was recorded once. The rearrangement links TRBV11-2 to TRBJ1-4, with D unclear. Germline CDR1 is SGHAT and CDR2 is FQNNGV. Trimming took 0 bases from V and 5 from J, leaving 10 bases between them. The length of the CDR3 is 15 residues. CDR3 bases: TGTGCCAGCAGCTTAGAGGCCGGCCGAAATGAAAAACTGTTTTTT. It translates to CASSLEAGRNEKLFF.

The chain couples TRBV9 to TRBJ1-1; D is undetermined. This CDR3 has 13 amino acids. V gave up 4 bases and J gave up 1 base, with 8 bases separating them. CDR1 is SGDLS, CDR2 YYNGEE, per germline. The CDR3 region is CASSTDWNTEAFF. The CDR3 DNA is TGTGCCAGCAGCACTGACTGGAACACTGAAGCTTTCTTT.

This clone was counted a few times. This chain connects TRBV30 to TRBJ1-2; 7 bases fit TRBD1. Trimming at V came to 3 bases and at J to 2 bases, leaving 6 bases not matched to a gene. In germline, CDR1 is GTSNPN, CDR2 SVGIG (reference sequence). The CDR3 totals 14 residues. Here the CDR3 reads CAWSPQGENYGYTF. The CDR3 DNA is TGTGCCTGGAGCCCCCAGGGGGAGAACTATGGCTACACCTTC.

The chain couples TRBV28 to TRBJ2-7; D call uncertain. The CDR3 totals 13 residues. V lost 5 bases, J lost 0 bases, and 8 bases lay in between. Germline lookup yields CDR1 MDHEN and CDR2 SYDVKM. The CDR3 loop reads CASSLISSYEQYF. The CDR3 DNA is TGTGCCAGCAGTCTAATTAGCTCCTACGAGCAGTACTTC.

The V and J genes are TRBV5-1 and TRBJ2-3; 12 nucleotides align to TRBD2. This CDR3 comprises 18 residues. V was clipped by 2 bases and J by 0 bases; unmatched bases: 7. From germline, CDR1 is SGHRS and CDR2 YFSETQ. The CDR3 coding sequence is TGCGCCAGCAGCTTCGATACTAGCGGGGGGCTCAGCACAGATACGCAGTATTTT. It specifies CASSFDTSGGLSTDTQYF.

This clone has more than one count but fewer than ten. J is TRBJ2-7 and V is TRBV10-1; TRBD2 matches at 8 bases. Trimming removed 6 bases from V and 0 bases from J; junction bases left unmatched: 19. The germline gives CDR1 WNHNN, CDR2 SYGVQD (reference sequence). The CDR3 consists of 19 residues. CDR3 sequence reads: CASSYVGNKTSANSYEQYF. The DNA for the CDR3 is TGCGCCAGCAGCTACGTGGGGAACAAGACTAGCGCCAACTCCTACGAGCAGTACTTC.

The V and J genes are TRBV6-2 or TRBV6-3 and TRBJ1-5; TRBD1 agrees at 9 bases. CDR1 and CDR2 (germline): MNHEY, SVGEGT. V lost 2 bases, J lost 5 bases, and 7 bases stayed unmatched. The CDR3 contains 16 residues. The CDR3: CASSYGDRVLDQPQHF. For the CDR3, the DNA is TGTGCCAGCAGTTACGGGGACAGGGTGCTCGATCAGCCCCAGCATTTT.

V gene TRBV27 combines with J gene TRBJ2-1; TRBD2 matches 9 bases. The germline gives CDR1 MNHEY, CDR2 SMNVEV (reference sequence). The CDR3 covers 16 residues. V was pared by 4 bases and J by 4 bases, with 8 bases of the junction left unmatched. CDR3 in amino acids: CASSSSAGGPYNEQFF. The CDR3 DNA reads as TGTGCCAGCAGTTCCTCAGCGGGGGGCCCATACAATGAGCAGTTCTTC.

The chain links TRBV19 to TRBJ1-4; possible D gene TRBD1, 6 bases. V was trimmed by 10 bases and J by 8 bases, leaving 14 bases between them. The CDR3 is 12 amino acids. CDR1 LNHDA and CDR2 SQIVND come from the germline V gene (reference sequence). The CDR3 sequence is CATRGLGEKLFF. CDR3 DNA sequence: TGTGCCACCAGGGGACTAGGAGAAAAACTGTTTTTT. The full variable domain, with the rest looked up from reference TRBV19 and TRBJ1-4, is DGGITQSPKYLFRKEGQNVTLSCEQNLNHDAMYWYRQDPGQGLRLIYYSQIVNDFQKGDIAEGYSVSREKKESFPLTVTSAQKNPTAFYLCATRGLGEKLFFGSGTQLSVL.

The rearrangement joins TRBV19 to TRBJ1-5; unclear D gene. The CDR3 is 15 residues long. Germline CDR1 is LNHDA and CDR2 is SQIVND (reference sequence). Trimming left V 5 bases short and J 2 bases short, with 13 bases between. CDR3 coding DNA: TGTGCCAGTAGTTACTCAGCCTCGGGCAATCAGCCCCAGCATTTT. The encoded protein is CASSYSASGNQPQHF.

The chain joins TRBV5-5 to TRBJ2-2, with 8 bases identical to TRBD2. The CDR3 consists of 17 residues. The germline gives CDR1 SGHKS, CDR2 YYEKEE (reference sequence). The trim removed 2 bases at V and 4 bases at J, leaving 10 bases unmatched. CDR3 sequence: CASSFGVGREATGELFF. As DNA, the CDR3 is TGTGCCAGCAGCTTCGGCGTAGGGCGGGAGGCCACCGGGGAGCTGTTTTTT.

The chain links TRBV4-3 to TRBJ1-3; D not resolved. The CDR3 consists of 14 residues. Germline V lookup: CDR1 LGHNA, CDR2 YSLEER. V was pared by 0 bases and J by 4 bases, with 7 bases between. The CDR3 DNA reads TGCGCCAGCAGCCAAGAATTCCCAGGAAACACCATATATTTT. It translates to CASSQEFPGNTIYF.

The chain is built from TRBV9 and TRBJ1-6; D call uncertain. The CDR3 is made up of 15 amino acids. The germline V gene has CDR1 SGDLS and CDR2 YYNGEE. V was cut by 3 bases and J by 10 bases, with 17 bases left in between. As DNA, the CDR3 is TGTGCCAGCAGCGGCAGGTTAGGTTTTGGCTCACCCCTCCACTTT. Its protein is CASSGRLGFGSPLHF.

The chain carries TRBV6-5 and TRBJ2-7; 10 bases map to TRBD2. Trimming at V came to 8 bases and at J to 3 bases, leaving 4 bases not matched to a gene. CDR3 length equals 13 residues. Looked up from germline, CDR1 is MNHEY and CDR2 is SVGAGI. This chain's CDR3 is CASWVAGGYEQYF. The CDR3 region has the DNA TGTGCCAGCTGGGTAGCGGGGGGCTACGAGCAGTACTTC.

The chain links TRBV4-1 to TRBJ2-7; D gene ambiguous. V lost 0 bases and J lost 5, with 17 bases in between. The V gene's germline CDR1 is MGHRA and CDR2 YSYEKL. This CDR3 has 16 residues. CDR3 loop: CASSQDGRQAIHEQYF. The CDR3 nucleotides are TGCGCCAGCAGCCAAGATGGGCGTCAGGCGATCCACGAGCAGTACTTC.

In DNA form, the CDR3 reads TGTGCCAGCAGCCAAAGAGAAATGTATGGCTACACCTTC. Translating it yields CASSQREMYGYTF. V gene TRBV3-1 (or the pseudogene TRBV3-2) combines with J gene TRBJ1-2, with D hard to call. CDR3 length equals 13 residues. V lost 2 bases and J lost 5, with 9 bases in between. Germline lookup yields CDR1 LGHDT and CDR2 YNNKEL (reference sequence).